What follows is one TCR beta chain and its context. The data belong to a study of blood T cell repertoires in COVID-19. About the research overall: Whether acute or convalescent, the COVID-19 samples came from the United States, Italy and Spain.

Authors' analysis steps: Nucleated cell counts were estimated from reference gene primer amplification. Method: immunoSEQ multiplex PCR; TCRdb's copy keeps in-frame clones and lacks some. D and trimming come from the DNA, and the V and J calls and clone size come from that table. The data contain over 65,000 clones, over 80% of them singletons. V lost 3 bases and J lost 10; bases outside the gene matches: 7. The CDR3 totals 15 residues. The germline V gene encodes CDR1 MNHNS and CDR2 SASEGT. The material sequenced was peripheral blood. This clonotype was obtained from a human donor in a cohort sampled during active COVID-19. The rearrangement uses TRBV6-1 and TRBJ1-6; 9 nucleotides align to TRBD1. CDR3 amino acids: CASSDPGTGQSPLHF. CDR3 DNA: TGTGCCAGCAGTGATCCCGGGACAGGGCAATCACCCCTCCACTTT.